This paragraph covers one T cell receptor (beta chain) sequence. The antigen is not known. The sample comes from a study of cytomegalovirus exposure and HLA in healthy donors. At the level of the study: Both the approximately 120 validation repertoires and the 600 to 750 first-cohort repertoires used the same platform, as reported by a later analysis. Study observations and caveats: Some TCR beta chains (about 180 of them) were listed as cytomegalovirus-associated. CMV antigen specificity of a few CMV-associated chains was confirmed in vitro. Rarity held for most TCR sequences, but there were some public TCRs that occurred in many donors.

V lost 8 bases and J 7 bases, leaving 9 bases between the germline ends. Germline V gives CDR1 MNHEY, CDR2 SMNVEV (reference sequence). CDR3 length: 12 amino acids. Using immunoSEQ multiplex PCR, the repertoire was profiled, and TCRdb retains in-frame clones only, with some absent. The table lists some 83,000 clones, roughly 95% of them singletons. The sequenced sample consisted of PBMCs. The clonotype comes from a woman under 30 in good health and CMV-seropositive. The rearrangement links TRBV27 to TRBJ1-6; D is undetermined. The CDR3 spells CASWEINSPLHF. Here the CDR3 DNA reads TGTGCCAGCTGGGAGATAAATTCACCCCTCCACTTT.